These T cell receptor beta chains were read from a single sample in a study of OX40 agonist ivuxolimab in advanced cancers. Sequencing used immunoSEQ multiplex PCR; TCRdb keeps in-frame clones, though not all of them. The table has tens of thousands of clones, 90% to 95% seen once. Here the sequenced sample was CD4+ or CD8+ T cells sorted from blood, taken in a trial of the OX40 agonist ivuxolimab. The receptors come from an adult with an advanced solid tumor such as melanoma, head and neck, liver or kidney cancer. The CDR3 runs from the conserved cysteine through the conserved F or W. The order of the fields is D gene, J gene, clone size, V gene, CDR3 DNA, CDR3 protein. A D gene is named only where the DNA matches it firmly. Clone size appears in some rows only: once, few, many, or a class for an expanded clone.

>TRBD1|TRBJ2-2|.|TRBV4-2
TGTGCCAGCAAGTACCGGGACAGGGGGACCACCGGGGAGCTGTTTTTT
CASKYRDRGTTGELFF
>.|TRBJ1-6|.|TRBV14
TGTGCCAGCAGCCAAGTCAGGGGCAATTCACCCCTCCACTTT
CASSQVRGNSPLHF
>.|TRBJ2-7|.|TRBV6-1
TGTGCCAGCAGTGATTGGGGCATTGGGGGGACCTACGAGCAGTACTTC
CASSDWGIGGTYEQYF
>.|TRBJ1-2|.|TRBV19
TGTGCCAGTAGTAATCCAGGGACGTATGGCTACACCTTC
CASSNPGTYGYTF
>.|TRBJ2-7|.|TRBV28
TGTGCCAGCAGTTTCTCCGGGACCCATGCCTACGAGCAGTACTTC
CASSFSGTHAYEQYF
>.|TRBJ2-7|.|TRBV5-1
TGCGCCAGCAGCTCGGCCGGACCGGAGGTCTCCGAGCAGTACTTC
CASSSAGPEVSEQYF
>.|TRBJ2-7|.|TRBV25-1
TGTGCCAGCAGGGCAGGGTGGGGAAGCTCCTACGAGCAGTACTTC
CASRAGWGSSYEQYF
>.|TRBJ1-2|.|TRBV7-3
TGTGCCAGCAGCCCATGGGGGCCCGACGTACCCAACTATGGCTACACCTTC
CASSPWGPDVPNYGYTF
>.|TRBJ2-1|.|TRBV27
TGTGCCAGCACCAGGGAGAGGGGAACCTACAATGAGCAGTTCTTC
CASTRERGTYNEQFF
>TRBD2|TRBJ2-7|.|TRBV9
TGTGCCAGCAGCGCGGGTAGCGGGATTTCTAACGAGCAGTACTTC
CASSAGSGISNEQYF
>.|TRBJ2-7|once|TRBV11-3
TGTGCCAGCAGCATGACAGAAATCTCCGAGCAGTACTTC
CASSMTEISEQYF
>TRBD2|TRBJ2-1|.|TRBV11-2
TGTGCCAGCAGCTCCCGTCCGATAGCGGGATTAAAGAATGAGCAGTTCTTC
CASSSRPIAGLKNEQFF
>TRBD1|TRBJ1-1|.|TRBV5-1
TGCGCCAGCAGCCCAGGGGGGACGAACACTGAAGCTTTCTTT
CASSPGGTNTEAFF
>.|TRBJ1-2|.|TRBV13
TGTGCCAGCAGCCCCTCCGCCCGACAGAAGTATGGCTACACCTTC
CASSPSARQKYGYTF
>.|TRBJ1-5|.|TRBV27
TGTGCCAGCAGTTTCACGGGGCCTCAGCCCCAGCATTTT
CASSFTGPQPQHF
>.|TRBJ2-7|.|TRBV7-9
TGTGCCAGCATCCACCGGGACTCCCACCACTCCTACGAGCAGTACTTC
CASIHRDSHHSYEQYF
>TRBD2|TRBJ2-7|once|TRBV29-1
TGCAGCGTTGGCGGGGGGAGCGAGCAGTACTTC
CSVGGGSEQYF
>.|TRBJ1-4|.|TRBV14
TGTGCCAGCAGCCCCCAGCCCCAAAAACTGTTTTTT
CASSPQPQKLFF
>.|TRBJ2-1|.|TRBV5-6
TGTGCCAGCAGCTTGGCCTACGGGGGCAATGAGCAGTTCTTC
CASSLAYGGNEQFF
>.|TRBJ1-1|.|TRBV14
TGTGCCAGCAGCCAAGGGACAGTCCGCATCGGTGCTTTCTTT
CASSQGTVRIGAFF
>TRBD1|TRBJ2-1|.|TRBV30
TGTGCCTGGACGTGGGGACAGGGGGTCGGTGAGCAGTTCTTC
CAWTWGQGVGEQFF
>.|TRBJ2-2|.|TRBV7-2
TGTGCCAGCAGCCCCCCAGCTCCCGGGGAGCTGTTTTTT
CASSPPAPGELFF
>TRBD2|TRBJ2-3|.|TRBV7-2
TGTGCCAGCAGCGCCGACTCTAGCGGGTCCACAGATACGCAGTATTTT
CASSADSSGSTDTQYF